These T cell receptor beta chains were read from a single sample in a study of OX40 agonist ivuxolimab in advanced cancers. The repertoire was sequenced with immunoSEQ multiplex PCR; TCRdb's copy has only in-frame clones and lacks some. This table holds just over 30,000 clones, roughly 90% found once. The starting material was CD4+ or CD8+ T cells sorted from blood, obtained in a trial of the OX40 agonist ivuxolimab. These receptors came from an adult with an advanced solid tumor such as melanoma, head and neck, liver or kidney cancer. Both conserved end residues are part of each CDR3. Each record gives: V gene, D gene, J gene, CDR3 protein, CDR3 DNA. D genes are given only for firm matches.

TRBV7-2	TRBD1	TRBJ2-1	CASSLGPGQGWHDEQFF	TGTGCCAGCAGCTTAGGACCGGGACAGGGGTGGCACGATGAGCAGTTCTTC
TRBV28	NA	TRBJ2-4	CASIQRGGSKNIQYF	TGTGCCAGCATCCAAAGAGGGGGGTCCAAAAACATTCAGTACTTC
TRBV5-6	NA	TRBJ2-5	CASSIPPTEETQYF	TGTGCCAGCAGCATTCCACCGACAGAAGAGACCCAGTACTTC
TRBV19	TRBD1	TRBJ2-1	CASSIVYRGEDEQFF	TGTGCCAGTAGTATAGTATACAGGGGTGAGGATGAGCAGTTCTTC
TRBV27	NA	TRBJ2-7	CASSSTQDYSYEQYF	TGTGCCAGCAGTTCCACCCAGGACTATTCCTACGAGCAGTACTTC
TRBV4-2	TRBD1	TRBJ1-2	CASSHQGTGKGYTF	TGTGCCAGCAGCCACCAAGGGACAGGAAAAGGCTACACCTTC
TRBV14	TRBD1	TRBJ2-7	CASSQDWLSRTGREFEQYF	TGTGCCAGCAGCCAAGATTGGCTTAGCAGGACAGGGAGAGAATTCGAGCAGTACTTC
TRBV28	TRBD1	TRBJ1-1	CASSLGTGQGTEAFF	TGTGCCAGCAGTTTGGGGACAGGGCAGGGAACTGAAGCTTTCTTT
TRBV14	TRBD1	TRBJ2-1	CASRARGQDEQFF	TGTGCCAGCAGGGCCAGGGGGCAGGATGAGCAGTTCTTC
TRBV4-2	NA	TRBJ2-3	CASSLTFGTDTQYF	TGTGCCAGCAGCTTAACGTTCGGCACAGATACGCAGTATTTT
TRBV19	TRBD1	TRBJ2-3	CASITISEGAPDTQYF	TGTGCCAGTATAACTATCAGTGAGGGGGCCCCAGATACGCAGTATTTT
TRBV27	TRBD1	TRBJ1-4	CASTRSWRDRGEKLFF	TGTGCCAGCACCCGATCATGGAGGGACAGGGGTGAAAAACTGTTTTTT
TRBV6-5	NA	TRBJ2-7	CASRGLGQAYEQYF	TGTGCCAGCAGGGGACTAGGACAGGCCTACGAGCAGTACTTC
TRBV9	TRBD2	TRBJ2-7	CASSAGGEVANSYEQYF	TGTGCCAGCAGCGCGGGGGGGGAGGTCGCCAATTCCTACGAGCAGTACTTC
TRBV27	NA	TRBJ2-4	CASSLSGIAKNIQYF	TGTGCCAGCAGTTTATCGGGGATAGCCAAAAACATTCAGTACTTC